The present TCR beta chain was sequenced within a study of T cells in Graves' hyperthyroidism and ophthalmopathy. As concerns this clonotype: Its matching antigen is unknown.

Amplified TCR beta CDR3 regions came from RNA transcripts. HTBI primers drove first-round RT-PCR of the TCR CDR3. TCRdb fed the multiplex PCR reads into MiXCR, producing one record per CDR3 protein. The data contain approximately 220,000 distinct CDR3 sequences, approximately 16% of them singletons. Germline assignment: CDR1 GTSNPN and CDR2 SVGIG (reference sequence). V lost 2 bases and J 4 bases, leaving 15 bases between the germline ends. The CDR3 is made up of 15 amino acids. Study observations and caveats: Ophthalmopathy could be told apart from stable hyperthyroidism with a 13 V-J model.

Sequencing was performed on blood. The sequence was collected from a man in his forties with Graves' hyperthyroidism. The J gene is TRBJ1-3, the V gene TRBV30; unclear D gene. The CDR3 reads CAWSFMSATGNTIYF. In nucleotides, the CDR3 is TGTGCCTGGAGTTTCATGTCAGCGACAGGAAACACCATATATTTT. Variable domain in full (rest from reference TRBV30 and TRBJ1-3): SQTIHQWPATLVQPVGSPLSLECTVEGTSNPNLYWYRQAAGRGLQLLFYSVGIGQISSEVPQNLSASRPQDRQFILSSKKLLLSDSGFYLCAWSFMSATGNTIYFGEGSWLTVV.